This is a list of T cell receptor beta chains from one sample in a study of radiotherapy plus CTLA-4 blockade in lung cancer. Libraries were prepared by immunoSEQ multiplex PCR; TCRdb keeps only in-frame clonotypes and omits some of them. The sample has 90,000 or so clones; 80% to 90% are singletons. The input for sequencing was peripheral blood, taken from a patient treated with radiotherapy plus ipilimumab. These TCRs come from a human donor with non-small cell lung cancer who had stable disease on radiotherapy plus ipilimumab. CDR3s leave out the opening cysteine and the closing phenylalanine or tryptophan. The order of the fields is clone size, V gene, J gene, CDR3 protein. Clone size is stated in some rows and not others, as once, few, many or a class when expanded.

-	TRBV27	TRBJ2-1	ASRNRGALYNEQF
-	TRBV27	TRBJ2-1	ASSFSSWTSGGANEQF
-	TRBV23-1	TRBJ2-7	ASSHPPGREQY
-	TRBV2	TRBJ1-3	ASSERFLRMGGNTIY
-	TRBV6-5	TRBJ2-7	ASSYLRLGQPYEQY
-	TRBV5-1	TRBJ2-1	ASDDLLRAIDEEQF
once	TRBV11-3	-	ASSPRWGLEQY
-	TRBV5-1	TRBJ2-1	ASSATSGSYNEQF
-	TRBV5-5	TRBJ1-6	ASSALPGGRANNSPLH
-	TRBV7-3	TRBJ1-3	ASSPTGPGNTIY
-	TRBV5-1	TRBJ1-3	ASSLVGLSSGNTIY
-	TRBV5-1	TRBJ2-7	ASSLAGPYEQY
-	TRBV7-9	TRBJ2-5	ASSHRLAGETQY
-	TRBV5-1	TRBJ1-1	ASKKGTGVMNTEAF
-	TRBV30	TRBJ1-3	AWSRISGNTIY
-	TRBV18	TRBJ1-4	ASSPQAETNEKLF
few	TRBV18	TRBJ2-1	ASSRVTSGSRGNEQF
once	TRBV4-1	TRBJ2-1	ASSQVPGGIFYNEQF
-	TRBV30	TRBJ1-1	AWLRNMNTEAF
-	TRBV11-2	TRBJ2-7	ASSTIPRGYEQY
-	TRBV2	TRBJ1-1	ASSRDRVGAF
-	TRBV28	TRBJ1-2	ASRTGTQGGGYT
-	TRBV28	TRBJ2-3	ASTGTSGGGPQY
-	TRBV7-9	TRBJ2-1	ASSPQMGQGYSNEQF
-	TRBV11-2	TRBJ2-7	ASSLVLLNEQY
-	TRBV11-2	TRBJ1-1	ASSFRMDRGDTEAF
few	TRBV5-1	TRBJ1-1	ASSLDVRTEAF
-	TRBV11-3	TRBJ2-3	ASSLLGTDTQY
-	TRBV6-1	TRBJ1-3	ASTVAAGNTIY
once	TRBV9	TRBJ1-1	ASSPPRMNTEAF
-	TRBV27	TRBJ1-1	ASSDRDRGLINRKMNTEAF
once	TRBV5-1	TRBJ1-1	ASSRGQNNMNTEAF
-	TRBV18	TRBJ2-2	ASSPDRNTGELF
-	TRBV18	TRBJ2-3	ASSRETPDTQY
few	TRBV7-9	TRBJ2-2	ASSLPRRLAGITGELF
-	TRBV6-1	TRBJ1-2	ASSPSSGGSYGYT
-	TRBV25-1	TRBJ1-4	ASSEWGNTNEKLF
-	TRBV6-6	TRBJ2-5	ASSRTGTETQY
-	TRBV19	TRBJ1-1	ASRKVAMNTEAF
once	TRBV6-5	TRBJ2-7	ASSYSSEGSYEQY
-	TRBV9	TRBJ1-5	ASSVAGSANQPQH
-	TRBV6-5	TRBJ1-5	ASQQGFGNQPQH
-	TRBV9	TRBJ2-5	ASSVEASGGEETQY
-	TRBV27	TRBJ2-7	ASSLAGPYEQY
-	TRBV7-9	TRBJ1-2	ASSPIKGLTEGYT
-	TRBV5-8	TRBJ2-2	ASSLGSGGAISGELF
few	TRBV25-1	TRBJ1-5	ASSEYTANQPQH
-	TRBV7-3	TRBJ2-1	ASSLIAGGPGNEQF
once	TRBV9	TRBJ2-6	ASSDYSGANVLT
-	TRBV7-9	TRBJ1-1	ASSLSPGQGGWNTEAF
-	TRBV9	TRBJ2-3	ASSPPVSRDTQY
-	TRBV19	TRBJ1-1	ASRVDRGLTEAF
-	TRBV28	TRBJ1-1	ASSQGPRGTEAF
-	TRBV28	TRBJ2-7	ASSLLGQYYEQY